Described below is a single T cell receptor (beta chain) sequence and its context. Its cognate antigen is unknown. These data belong to a study of blood T cells in healthy people across ages. Study-level results: A conclusive naive versus antigen-experienced comparison was prevented by the unsorted PBMCs.

This CDR3 has 15 residues. From germline, CDR1 is WNHNN and CDR2 SYGVQD (reference sequence). V dropped 2 bases and J dropped 8 bases, with 17 bases sitting between them. For the second PCR, which ran for roughly 7 to 11 cycles, a sample-barcoded 5' primer and a J-beta primer mix were used. Via MiXCR, TCRdb re-called the 5' RACE reads, giving one row per CDR3 protein. The profile shows some 760,000 distinct CDR3 sequences, roughly 25% of them singletons. This sample also belongs to another study, concerning T cells of mothers and their children. As that study records: In this cohort, donors were three healthy Caucasian mothers plus their six children. TCR recombination output is shaped by thymic selection similarly in related and unrelated pairs. It was related mother-child pairs that showed slightly higher overlap than unrelated pairs, without reaching significance.

The chain couples TRBV10-1 to TRBJ2-3, with D possibly TRBD2 on 5 matching bases. The specimen was blood. This sequence was found in a boy aged 5-17 years in good health. The chain's CDR3 is CASSERLAAQSTQYF. The CDR3 DNA reads as TGCGCCAGCAGTGAGCGGCTAGCAGCACAGTCTACGCAGTATTTT.